This T cell receptor beta chain stems from a study of blood T cell repertoires in COVID-19 (TCRdb year 2020). A note on the overall study: Samples from collaborators originated in the United States, Italy and Spain and spanned both the acute and convalescent phases of COVID-19. The material from the prospective study consisted of cDNA or gDNA derived from T cells, B-cell-depleted T cells, or PBMCs. Subjects who had been exposed to COVID-19, were actively infected with it, or had recovered from it provided the deeply sampled blood TCRbeta repertoires that made up the dataset. The repertoires were released in a freely available public database meant as a resource for research on the immune response to SARS-CoV-2. Samples were obtained from the ongoing ImmuneRACE study (first 160 participants) and from 1,200 or so subjects provided by 6 global collaborators. A de-identified subject ID, COVID-19 status, age in years and sex were almost always included in the sample metadata. HLA class I and class II types, where available, came from metadata supplied by the sample provider rather than from assay-based typing.

The paper as a whole reports these results and caveats: The amount of clinical and demographic metadata varied by source and participant and was provided uncurated.

In Seattle, one collaborating source enrolled patients while the infection was active and tracked those patients longitudinally over the course of disease. Collaborating institutions collected whole blood in K2EDTA tubes following their own protocols. For TCRbeta analysis, collaborator samples were shipped as frozen whole blood, as isolated PBMCs, or as DNA extracted from either sample type. A word on this clone: The antigen it recognizes is unknown. Base quality data are lacking; no much larger clone is found one base away.

TCRbeta CDR3 regions were amplified from genomic DNA using the immunoSEQ Assay, a bias-controlled multiplex PCR. The paper's processing steps were these. Nucleated cell counts per sample were estimated from amplification of reference gene primers within the assay. To quantify the absolute abundance of each unique TCRbeta CDR3 rearrangement, sequence reads were collapsed and filtered. For each sample, productive Simpson clonality was calculated as the square root of Simpson's diversity index across productive rearrangements. TCRdb limited this immuneACCESS table to in-frame rearrangements with V and J called. A share of clones is missing; checked studies link under half to unresolved V genes, and the rest is unexplained. V and J calls and clone size follow that table, whereas D and trimming were derived from the DNA. This sample holds about 250,000 clones; about 82% were observed only once. Jointly, the top ten make up about 5.4% of the sample.

V and J are trimmed by 2 bases and 4 bases, and the gene matches miss 7 bases of the junction. According to the germline V gene (reference sequence), CDR1 reads GTSNPN and CDR2 reads SVGIG. Including cysteine and phenylalanine, the CDR3 has 15 amino acids. CDR3 DNA only is kept here, 45 bases in frame from base 1. The TCR was taken from a woman at least 80 years old with COVID-19, enrolled during active disease. This sequence uses TRBV30 and TRBJ2-1; 8 of the junction bases match TRBD2. The sequencing input was peripheral blood. The nucleotide sequence is TGTGCCTGGAGTACCGGGGGGGGGAGGTACAATGAGCAGTTCTTC. This translates into CAWSTGGGRYNEQFF.